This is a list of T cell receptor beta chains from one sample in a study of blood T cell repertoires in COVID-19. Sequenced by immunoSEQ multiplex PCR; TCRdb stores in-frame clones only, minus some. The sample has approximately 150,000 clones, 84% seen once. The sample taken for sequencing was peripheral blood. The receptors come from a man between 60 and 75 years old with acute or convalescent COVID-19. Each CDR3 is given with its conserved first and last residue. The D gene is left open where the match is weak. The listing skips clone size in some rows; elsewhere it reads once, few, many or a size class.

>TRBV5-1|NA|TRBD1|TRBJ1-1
CASSSGDRALSAARGTEAFF
TGCGCCAGCAGCTCGGGGGACAGGGCGCTGAGTGCCGCCAGGGGCACTGAAGCTTTCTTT
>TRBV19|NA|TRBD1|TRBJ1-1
CASTTTGGRNTEAFF
TGTGCCAGTACCACGACAGGGGGAAGGAACACTGAAGCTTTCTTT
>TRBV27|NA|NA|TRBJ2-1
CASSSDSSPYNEQFF
TGTGCCAGCAGTTCCGACAGCTCGCCATACAATGAGCAGTTCTTC
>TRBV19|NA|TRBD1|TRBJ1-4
CASRETGGAGSNEKLFF
TGTGCCAGTAGAGAGACAGGGGGCGCAGGTAGCAATGAAAAACTGTTTTTT
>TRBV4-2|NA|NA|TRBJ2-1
CASSPQYRAYNEQFF
TGTGCCAGCAGCCCTCAGTACAGGGCCTACAATGAGCAGTTCTTC
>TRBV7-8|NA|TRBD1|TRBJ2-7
CASSLEDRGLYEQYF
TGTGCCAGCAGCTTAGAGGACAGGGGGCTCTACGAGCAGTACTTC
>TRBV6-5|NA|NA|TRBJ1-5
CASRPQGLVDQPQHF
TGTGCCAGCAGACCTCAGGGTCTGGTCGATCAGCCCCAGCATTTT
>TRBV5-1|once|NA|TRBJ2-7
CASSLEVGPEQYF
TGCGCCAGCAGCTTGGAGGTGGGGCCCGAGCAGTACTTC
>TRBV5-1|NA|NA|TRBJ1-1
CASSLAQGRSEAFF
TGCGCCAGCAGCTTGGCCCAGGGGCGGTCTGAAGCTTTCTTT
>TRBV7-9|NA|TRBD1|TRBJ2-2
CASSFLRQGVRTGELFF
TGTGCCAGCAGTTTTCTTAGACAGGGTGTCCGCACCGGGGAGCTGTTTTTT
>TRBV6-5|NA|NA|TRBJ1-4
CASSPGQINEKLFF
TGTGCCAGCAGCCCCGGACAGATTAATGAAAAACTGTTTTTT
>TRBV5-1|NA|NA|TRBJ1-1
CASSHPGGNTEAFF
TGCGCCAGCAGCCACCCCGGCGGGAACACTGAAGCTTTCTTT
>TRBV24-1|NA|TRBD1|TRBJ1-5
CATSDRQGIGPQHF
TGTGCCACCAGTGATAGACAGGGAATCGGCCCCCAGCATTTT
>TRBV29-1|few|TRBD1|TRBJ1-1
CSVNPGGAGRTEAFF
TGCAGCGTAAACCCAGGGGGCGCGGGGAGGACTGAAGCTTTCTTT
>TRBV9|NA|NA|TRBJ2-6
CASSVGWTAGANVLTF
TGTGCCAGCAGCGTAGGTTGGACAGCTGGGGCCAACGTCCTGACTTTC
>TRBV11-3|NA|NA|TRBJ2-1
CASSLGGAYNEQFF
TGTGCCAGCAGCCTTGGAGGGGCGTACAATGAGCAGTTCTTC
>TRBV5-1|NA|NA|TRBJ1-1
CASGSDGGVAFF
TGCGCCAGCGGCTCTGATGGGGGGGTAGCTTTCTTT
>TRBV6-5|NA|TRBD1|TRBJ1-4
CASSSDRDKLFF
TGTGCCAGCAGTTCAGACAGGGACAAACTGTTTTTT
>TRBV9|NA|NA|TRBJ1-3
CASSVEQGSGNTIYF
TGTGCCAGCAGCGTGGAACAGGGCTCTGGAAACACCATATATTTT
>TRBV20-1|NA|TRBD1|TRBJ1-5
CSASEPAGGDNQPQHF
TGCAGTGCTAGTGAGCCCGCAGGGGGTGACAATCAGCCCCAGCATTTT
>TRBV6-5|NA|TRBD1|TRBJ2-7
CASTGTGISSYEQYF
TGTGCCAGTACCGGGACAGGGATCAGCTCCTACGAGCAGTACTTC
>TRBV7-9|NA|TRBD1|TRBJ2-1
CASSQYPTGMDNEQFF
TGTGCCAGCAGCCAATACCCGACAGGGATGGACAATGAGCAGTTCTTC
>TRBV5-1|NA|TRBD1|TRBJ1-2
CASSIRTGEDGYTF
TGCGCCAGCAGCATTCGGACAGGGGAGGATGGCTACACCTTC
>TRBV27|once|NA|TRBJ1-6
CASSPQGLSYNSPLHF
TGTGCCAGCAGTCCACAGGGCCTCTCCTATAATTCACCCCTCCACTTT
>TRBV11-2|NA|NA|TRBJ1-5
CASSLGPGNQPQHF
TGTGCCAGCAGCTTAGGTCCGGGGAATCAGCCCCAGCATTTT
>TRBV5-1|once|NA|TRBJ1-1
CASSFGQYNTEAFF
TGCGCCAGCAGCTTCGGACAGTATAACACTGAAGCTTTCTTT
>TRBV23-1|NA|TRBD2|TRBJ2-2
CASSQSPPGLAGFTGELFF
TGCGCCAGCAGTCAATCTCCTCCGGGACTAGCGGGTTTTACCGGGGAGCTGTTTTTT
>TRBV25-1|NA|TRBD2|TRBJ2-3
CASERGTSGGAHTQYF
TGTGCCAGCGAACGTGGGACTAGCGGGGGGGCCCATACGCAGTATTTT
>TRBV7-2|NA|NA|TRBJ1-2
CASSLVSGQHRGYTF
TGTGCCAGCAGCTTAGTGTCTGGACAGCACCGTGGCTACACCTTC
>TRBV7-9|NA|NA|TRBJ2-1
CASSLVSDEQFF
TGTGCCAGCAGCTTAGTGAGCGATGAGCAGTTCTTC
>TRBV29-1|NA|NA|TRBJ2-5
CSVVGVETQYF
TGCAGCGTTGTAGGGGTAGAGACCCAGTACTTC
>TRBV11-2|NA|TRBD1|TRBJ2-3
CASSQGAWGTDTQYF
TGTGCCAGCAGCCAGGGGGCGTGGGGCACAGATACGCAGTATTTT